Included here is one T cell receptor beta chain sequence, with context. CDR1 and CDR2 from the germline V gene are LNHDA and SQIVND (reference sequence). The CDR3 runs 16 residues. The V gene end was trimmed by 3 bases and the J gene end by 9 bases; junction bases not matched to a gene: 12. The sample is drawn from a study of shared clonotypes between healthy human individuals. Sequencing was performed with immunoSEQ multiplex PCR; in TCRdb, only in-frame clones are kept and a portion is missing. The table has about 2.4 million clones, over 85% seen once. This TCR was recovered from a man aged 18 to 30 in good health. Some clones in this sample may be carry-over from other donors' samples. Input material: naive CD4+ T cells from PBMCs. Subset meaning: CD45RA+ positively selected. This chain connects TRBV19 to TRBJ2-1; TRBD1 agrees at 9 bases. The CDR3 DNA reads as TGTGCCAGTAGTATCCCGGCGGGACAGGGCGTTACTGAGCAGTTCTTC. It specifies CASSIPAGQGVTEQFF.